This TCR beta chain was captured in a study of blood T cell repertoires in COVID-19 (dated by TCRdb to about 2020). As for the study more broadly: Samples from collaborators originated in the United States, Italy and Spain and spanned both the acute and convalescent phases of COVID-19. The repertoires were made available in a free public database intended to serve as a resource for research on the immune response to SARS-CoV-2. Samples were obtained from the ongoing ImmuneRACE study (first 160 participants) and from 1,254 subjects provided by 6 global collaborators. HLA class I and class II types, where available, came from metadata supplied by the sample provider rather than from assay-based typing. Nearly every sample came with metadata listing a de-identified subject ID, COVID-19 status, age in years and sex. The material from the prospective study consisted of cDNA or gDNA derived from T cells, B-cell-depleted T cells, or PBMCs. Subjects who had been exposed to COVID-19, were actively infected with it, or had recovered from it provided the deeply sampled blood TCRbeta repertoires that made up the dataset. The study at large found these results: The amount of clinical and demographic metadata varied by source and participant and was provided uncurated.

Reading from cysteine to phenylalanine, the CDR3 counts 13 amino acids. Solely the CDR3 DNA is kept, with 39 bases framed from the first base. CDR1 and CDR2 were assigned from the germline V gene as MNHEY and SVGAGI. Ends trimmed: V by 7 bases, J by 3 bases; bases unmatched to a gene: 4. In the prospective study, participants were about 18 to 89 years old, resided in under 30 geographic areas of the United States, and were enrolled through a virtual design. In the prospective study, cohorts were assigned on the basis of participant-reported clinical history obtained from a screening survey and a study questionnaire. In the prospective study, mobile phlebotomists collected whole blood, serum and a nasopharyngeal or oropharyngeal swab from each participant. Prospective study participants could optionally give additional blood draws and questionnaires over a roughly 2-month period. Blood samples from the prospective study were shipped frozen or at room temperature prior to DNA extraction.

TCRbeta CDR3 regions were amplified from genomic DNA by means of the immunoSEQ Assay, a bias-controlled multiplex PCR. Per the source publication's procedure: Within the assay, amplification of reference gene primers was used to estimate how many nucleated cells each sample contained. To quantify the absolute abundance of each unique TCRbeta CDR3 rearrangement, sequence reads were collapsed and filtered. Productive Simpson clonality was computed per sample as the square root of Simpson's diversity index over productive rearrangements. The clones in this table, taken by TCRdb from immuneACCESS, are in-frame only. Not every clone is retained; where verified, under half of the shortfall comes from an unresolved V gene, and the cause of the rest is unknown. V, J and clone size are taken as reported in that table, and D and trimming were inferred from the DNA itself. This sample has hundreds of thousands of clones in its table, and over 75% of those were observed once. Of the sample, about 4.3% is held by the ten largest clones.

A remark on this clone: What antigen it recognizes has not been identified. No per-base quality is available; no much larger clone lies one base away.

The source is a young man with acute COVID-19. Rearrangement joined TRBV6-5 to TRBJ2-7; TRBD1 matches 9 bases in the middle. The sample consisted of PBMCs or T cells enriched from blood (not recorded which). Here the CDR3 is given as CASKMTGGYEQYF. The DNA is as follows: TGTGCCAGCAAAATGACAGGGGGCTACGAGCAGTACTTC.